Below, 6 T cell receptor beta chains from the same sample are listed, as sequenced in a study. TCRdb independently ran MiXCR on the RT-PCR reads; one entry per CDR3 protein. The table includes about 700,000 distinct CDR3 sequences, 12% to 15% detected once. The sample was memory CD4+ T cells from blood. The origin of the receptors is a female donor in good health, serving as a healthy control.

This clonotype was detected many times. The rearrangement links TRBV12-3 or TRBV12-4 to TRBJ2-2, with D uncertain. With 7 bases removed from V and 8 bases from J, the gap between germline ends came to 8 bases. This CDR3 has 11 residues. The CDR3: CASTRAGELFF. The CDR3 DNA reads TGTGCCAGCACCCGGGCGGGGGAGCTGTTTTTT.

At least ten counts were recorded for this clonotype. The CDR3 DNA sequence: TGCAGTGCTCAGAACTTTAAGACAGGGGGCGACTATGGCTACACCTTC. Protein sequence: CSAQNFKTGGDYGYTF. The rearrangement links TRBV20-1 to TRBJ1-2; 10 positions match TRBD1. Germline trimming cut 5 bases from V and 3 bases from J; bases unmatched to any gene: 12. The CDR3 length is 16 residues. Germline V gene lookup returns CDR1 DFQATT and CDR2 SNEGSKA (reference sequence).

The chain carries TRBV6-5 and TRBJ1-6; D is possibly TRBD1 (5 bases). Germline CDR1 reads MNHEY; CDR2 reads SVGAGI. This CDR3 region has 18 residues. The V end was cut by 0 bases, the J end by 7 bases, with 19 bases between. The CDR3 loop reads CASSYSIMGRAANSPLHF. The CDR3 DNA follows: TGTGCCAGCAGTTACTCGATTATGGGCAGGGCGGCAAATTCACCCCTCCACTTT.

The V gene is TRBV5-6, the J gene TRBJ1-2, with TRBD1 matching 7 bases. This CDR3 is built from 15 residues. CDR1 and CDR2 (germline): SGHDT, YYEEEE. With V trimmed by 5 bases and J by 3 bases, 10 bases remained unmatched. This chain's CDR3 is CASRDDRANHYGYTF. CDR3 DNA: TGTGCCAGCAGAGATGACAGGGCCAATCACTATGGCTACACCTTC.

This clonotype was detected a few times. The gene calls are TRBV20-1 and TRBJ1-5; 12 nucleotides match TRBD1. Germline CDR1 and CDR2: DFQATT and SNEGSKA (reference sequence). This CDR3 is built from 16 residues. Germline trimming cut 5 bases from V and 6 bases from J; bases unmatched to any gene: 11. In DNA form, the CDR3 reads TGCAGTGCTGCCCGTCCGGGACAGGGGGCGAGTCAGCCCCAGCATTTT. This encodes CSAARPGQGASQPQHF.

V is TRBV6-2 or TRBV6-3 and J is TRBJ2-7; 8 nucleotides line up with TRBD1. Losses at the gene ends were 6 bases for V and 0 bases for J; bases not matched to a gene: 7. This CDR3 contains 15 residues. Germline CDR1 and CDR2: MNHEY and SVGEGT. CDR3 sequence reads: CASRGQASASYEQYF. For the CDR3, the DNA is TGTGCCAGCAGGGGACAGGCTTCCGCCTCCTACGAGCAGTACTTC.